This passage covers 32 T cell receptor beta chains from one sample sequenced in a study of T cells in women clearing cervical HPV infection. Clones were read by immunoSEQ multiplex PCR, and TCRdb kept only the in-frame ones, dropping some. The sample table includes 39,000 or so clones. Sequenced: blood buffy coat. The origin of the receptors is a woman between 18 and 75 years old with a cervical HPV16 infection that either progressed to CIN3+ or cleared (not recorded which).

Points on this clone: The CDR3 end is not reached by the read, which stops 3 residues before it; the germline J gene fills it in. Other DNA sequences in the sample encode the same CDR3. The chain links TRBV5-1 to TRBJ2-3; 7 nucleotides match TRBD1. The ends lost 4 bases at V and 2 bases at J; junction bases unmatched: 4. Germline CDR1 and CDR2: SGHRS and YFSETQ. The CDR3 spans 14 residues. CDR3 protein: CASSLTGFTDTQYF. CDR3 bases read: TGCGCCAGCAGCCTGACAGGGTTCACAGATACG.

For this clone: The read falls 3 residues short of the CDR3 end, and the missing part is taken from the germline J gene. V usage is TRBV5-1 and J usage is TRBJ2-6; unclear D gene. The ends were cut back, 0 bases at V and 1 base at J, with 17 bases in the middle. The germline CDR1 and CDR2 sequences are SGHRS and YFSETQ. The CDR3 has 19 amino acids. Here the CDR3 reads CASSLANAQSLSGANVLTF. CDR3 DNA (partial): TGCGCCAGCAGCTTGGCCAATGCACAGTCGCTTTCTGGGGCCAACGTC.

Worth noting for this clone: The CDR3 end falls 3 residues outside the read, so it is completed with the germline J gene. The chain is built from TRBV7-6 and TRBJ2-1; 9 nucleotides align to TRBD1. The CDR3 totals 15 residues. After removal of 6 bases from V and 3 bases from J, the junction contained 6 bases not matched to a gene. The germline V gene encodes CDR1 SGHVS and CDR2 FNYEAQ. CDR3 residues: CASSTGTGNYNEQFF. The DNA read from the CDR3 is TGTGCCAGCAGTACCGGGACAGGGAACTACAATGAG.

As to this clone: The sequence runs out 3 residues before the end of the CDR3; the remainder is reconstructed from the germline J gene. This rearrangement joins TRBV7-2 to TRBJ1-2; TRBD1 matches at 7 bases. Germline V lookup: CDR1 SGHTA, CDR2 FQGNSA. The CDR3 runs 17 residues. CDR3 bases read: TGTGCCAGCAGCTTAGCGCTTGGGACAGTCGAGATTTCCCGC. Its translation: CASSLALGTVEISR. The CDR3 in full is CASSLALGTVEISRYTF.

CDR3: CASSRRGDLEKLFF. Partial CDR3 DNA: TGTGCCAGCAGCCGGCGGGGGGACCTCGAAAAG. The chain links TRBV7-9 to TRBJ2-2, with TRBD2 identical over 8 bases. The DNA ends 3 residues before the CDR3 does, and the rest of the CDR3 is filled in from the germline J gene. The CDR3 consists of 14 residues. Looked up from germline, CDR1 is SEHNR and CDR2 is FQNEAQ (reference sequence).

On this clone: The read ends 3 residues early relative to the CDR3; the germline J gene fills the gap. This chain joins TRBV20-1 and TRBJ2-7; D is unresolved. Germline CDR1 and CDR2: DFQATT and SNEGSKA (reference sequence). V lost 0 bases, J lost 2 bases, and 8 bases lay in between. The CDR3 contains 13 residues. CDR3 DNA, as far as it was read: TGCAGTGCTAGAGATGCCTCTACCTACGAG. The encoded protein is CSARDASTYE. The entire CDR3 protein is CSARDASTYEQYF.

With regard to this clone: The read gets to within 3 residues of the CDR3 end, and the germline J gene fills in the rest. The V call is TRBV5-4, the J call TRBJ1-2, with 8 bases aligning to TRBD1. CDR1 is SGHNT and CDR2 is YYREEE in the germline V gene (reference sequence). J was trimmed by 0 bases and V by 3 bases; bases with no gene match: 4. The CDR3 is made up of 15 amino acids. CDR3 loop: CASSSMTGANYGYTF. The sequenced part of the CDR3 DNA is TGTGCCAGCAGCTCCATGACAGGGGCTAACTATGGC.

The part of the CDR3 DNA that was read is TGTGCCAGCTCCCCCGGGACAGGGGGCGACGGGCAGCCC. Its translation: CASSPGTGGDGQP. The whole CDR3 protein reads CASSPGTGGDGQPQHF. The chain couples TRBV18 to TRBJ1-5, with 12 nucleotides matching TRBD1. Coverage ceases 3 residues before the CDR3 finishes, and the germline J gene fills in the end. The length of the CDR3 is 16 residues. The ends lost 6 bases at V and 7 bases at J; junction bases unmatched: 10. From germline, CDR1 is KGHSH and CDR2 LQKENI.

With regard to this clone: The read stops 3 residues short of the end of the CDR3; the missing end is completed from the germline J gene. J is TRBJ2-7 and V is TRBV29-1; perhaps TRBD2 as D (5 bases). CDR3 length: 13 residues. Trimming took off 3 bases at V and 0 bases at J, with 9 bases between the two ends. Germline CDR1 reads SQVTM; CDR2 reads ANQGSEA. The CDR3 is CSVDSGDSYEQYF. The sequenced part of the CDR3 DNA is TGCAGCGTTGACTCCGGGGACTCCTACGAG.

A word on this clone: The read terminates 3 residues before the CDR3 end, so the remaining end is supplied by the germline J gene. The rearrangement uses TRBV6-2 or TRBV6-3 and TRBJ1-1; D remains ambiguous. This CDR3 contains 9 residues. Germline V gene lookup returns CDR1 MNHEY and CDR2 SVGEGT. CDR3 amino acids: CATHSKAFF. CDR3 DNA, as far as it was read: TGTGCCACCCACTCCAAG.

The covered CDR3 bases are TGTGCCAGCAGCGAGGTGCGGCTTAACACC. Translation: CASSEVRLNT. The entire CDR3 protein is CASSEVRLNTIYF. V and J are TRBV2 and TRBJ1-3; D call uncertain. The CDR3 end is not reached by the read, which stops 3 residues before it; the germline J gene fills it in. V was shortened by 6 bases and J by 7 bases, with 13 bases between the two germline ends. Germline V gives CDR1 SNHLY, CDR2 FYNNEI. This CDR3 is built from 13 residues.

Concerning this clone itself: The CDR3 goes on 3 residues after the read ends, and that part is filled in from the germline J gene. J is TRBJ2-7 and V is TRBV5-1; TRBD2 matches at 8 bases. V lost 3 bases, J lost 5 bases, and 7 bases stayed unmatched. The CDR3 has 14 amino acids. Germline CDR1 is SGHRS and CDR2 is YFSETQ. The CDR3: CASSYDSGIDEQYF. The sequenced part of the CDR3 DNA is TGCGCCAGCAGCTACGATAGCGGGATCGACGAG.

Details on this clone: The read gets to within 3 residues of the CDR3 end, and the germline J gene fills in the rest. This chain joins TRBV19 and TRBJ1-3; D might be TRBD1 (5 bases). V lost 3 bases and J lost 0, with 12 bases in between. CDR1 LNHDA and CDR2 SQIVND come from the germline V gene (reference sequence). The CDR3 sequence is 16 residues long. The CDR3 protein is CASSIATVSSGNTIYF. CDR3 DNA (partial): TGTGCCAGTAGTATTGCGACAGTTTCCTCTGGAAACACC.

Here the CDR3 reads CASSLYGGGYNEQFF. The CDR3 bases that were read are TGTGCCAGCAGTTTATACGGGGGGGGATACAATGAG. The rearrangement uses TRBV28 and TRBJ2-1; 8 positions agree with TRBD2. The CDR3 end lies 3 residues beyond the end of the read and is filled in from the germline J gene. The CDR3 totals 15 residues. CDR1 and CDR2 from the germline V gene are MDHEN and SYDVKM. V was pared by 1 base and J by 4 bases, with 3 bases of the junction left unmatched.

Notes on this clone: The CDR3 goes on 3 residues after the read ends, and that part is filled in from the germline J gene. The chain links TRBV7-2 to TRBJ1-2; D is uncertain. V gave up 5 bases and J gave up 3 bases, with 16 bases separating them. The CDR3 length is 15 residues. Germline CDR1 and CDR2: SGHTA and FQGNSA. CDR3 bases read: TGTGCCAGCAGCCCCTATATGATCGGTTACTATGGC. Translation: CASSPYMIGYYG. The full CDR3 is CASSPYMIGYYGYTF. Based on the CDR3 plus reference TRBV7-2 and TRBJ1-2, the full variable domain is GAGVSQSPSNKVTEKGKDVELRCDPISGHTALYWYRQSLGQGLEFLIYFQGNSAPDKSGLPSDRFSAERTGGSVSTLTIQRTQQEDSAVYLCASSPYMIGYYGYTFGSGTRLTVV.

Concerning this clone: The CDR3 extends 3 residues past the end of the read, so its final part is completed from the germline J gene. The chain joins TRBV20-1 to TRBJ2-4; 9 positions match TRBD2. This CDR3 is built from 16 residues. Germline assignment: CDR1 DFQATT and CDR2 SNEGSKA (reference sequence). The DNA read from the CDR3 is TGCAGTGCTATTATAGCGGGAGCCATGTACCAAGAGACT. Its protein is CSAIIAGAMYQET. The whole CDR3 protein reads CSAIIAGAMYQETQYF.

Concerning this clone itself: The missing CDR3 end, 3 residues past where the read stops, is filled in from the germline J gene. V and J are TRBV20-1 and TRBJ1-5; 7 bases agree with TRBD1. V lost 4 bases, J lost 5 bases, and 8 bases stayed unmatched. Germline values: CDR1 DFQATT, CDR2 SNEGSKA (reference sequence). CDR3 size: 14 residues. The covered CDR3 bases are TGCAGTGCTAACCTACAGGGGCCAGATCAGCCC. This encodes CSANLQGPDQP. The CDR3, in full, reads CSANLQGPDQPQHF.

Details on this clone: The CDR3 end falls 3 residues outside the read, so it is completed with the germline J gene. V is TRBV5-1 and J is TRBJ2-1, with 12 bases lining up with TRBD2. Germline CDR1 reads SGHRS; CDR2 reads YFSETQ. The CDR3 has 17 amino acids. Trimming cost V 6 bases and J 4 bases; bases outside gene matches: 11. The CDR3 loop is CASTLAGGLQGYNEQFF. CDR3 DNA (partial): TGCGCCAGCACTCTAGCGGGGGGGCTTCAGGGATACAATGAG.

As for this clone: The sequenced fragment ends 3 residues before the CDR3 boundary, so the rest is inferred from the germline J gene. The rearrangement uses TRBV19 and TRBJ2-3; TRBD1 might be the D (6 bases). Germline V gene sequence: CDR1 LNHDA, CDR2 SQIVND (reference sequence). The CDR3 covers 14 residues. The CDR3 here is CASRKTGDQETQYF. The part of the CDR3 DNA that was read is TGTGCCAGTCGCAAGACAGGAGACCAAGAGACG. Drawing the rest from reference TRBV19 and TRBJ2-3, the complete variable domain is DGGITQSPKYLFRKEGQNVTLSCEQNLNHDAMYWYRQDPGQGLRLIYYSQIVNDFQKGDIAEGYSVSREKKESFPLTVTSAQKNPTAFYLCASRKTGDQETQYFGPGTRLTVL.

Notes on this clone: The read is 3 residues too short to cover the CDR3 end, so that end is filled in from the germline J gene. This rearrangement joins TRBV2 to TRBJ2-3, with 9 bases that match TRBD2. The CDR3 consists of 15 residues. Germline V gene lookup returns CDR1 SNHLY and CDR2 FYNNEI. This CDR3 reads CASRATTIAGETQYF. CDR3 DNA (partial): TGTGCCAGCAGAGCTACGACTATAGCGGGAGAGACG.

To note about this clone: The observed sequence ends 3 residues before the CDR3 terminus, with the missing tail filled in from the germline J gene. The rearrangement links TRBV20-1 to TRBJ1-1; D call uncertain. Trimming shortened V by 5 bases and J by 4 bases, and 14 bases separated the two germline ends. This CDR3 spans 13 amino acids. Germline V gene data show CDR1 as DFQATT and CDR2 as SNEGSKA (reference sequence). The sequenced CDR3 bases are TGCAGTGCTGGCCCAGTGGTTTCCACTGAA. It specifies CSAGPVVSTE. The full CDR3 reads CSAGPVVSTEAFF.

Points on this clone: The read ends 3 residues before the CDR3 terminus; that terminus is restored from the germline J gene. The rearrangement links TRBV6-2 or TRBV6-3 to TRBJ1-2; D is possibly TRBD1 (6 bases). CDR1 is MNHEY, CDR2 SVGEGT, per germline. The CDR3 runs to 13 residues. With 6 bases removed from V and 6 bases from J, the gap between germline ends came to 14 bases. CDR3 in amino acids: CASRITGKDGYTF. CDR3 DNA (partial): TGTGCCAGCAGGATAACAGGGAAGGATGGC.

Worth noting for this clone: The CDR3 goes on 3 residues after the read ends, and that part is filled in from the germline J gene. The chain carries TRBV6-2 or TRBV6-3 and TRBJ2-7, with D hard to call. CDR3 length: 14 residues. Germline V CDR1 and CDR2: MNHEY, SVGEGT. V was clipped by 5 bases and J by 0 bases, with 11 bases between them. CDR3 amino acids: CASSDQKSSYEQYF. Partial CDR3 DNA: TGTGCCAGCAGTGATCAGAAAAGCTCCTACGAG.

Details on this clone: The read gets to within 3 residues of the CDR3 end, and the germline J gene fills in the rest. This chain links TRBV6-2 or TRBV6-3 with TRBJ2-2; D is unresolved. CDR1 MNHEY and CDR2 SVGEGT come from the germline V gene. The CDR3 is made up of 14 amino acids. Trimming left V 6 bases short and J 4 bases short, with 12 bases between. The DNA read from the CDR3 is TGTGCCAGCAGACCCTCTAGAGTCACCGGGGAG. As protein: CASRPSRVTGE. From start to end, the CDR3 is CASRPSRVTGELFF.

On this clone: The read is 3 residues too short to cover the CDR3 end, so that end is filled in from the germline J gene. This sequence joins TRBV2 and TRBJ2-4, with 9 bases identical to TRBD2. The length of the CDR3 is 15 residues. Unmatched junction bases numbered 4, after V lost 3 bases and J lost 4 bases. From germline, CDR1 is SNHLY and CDR2 FYNNEI. The CDR3 DNA, read in part, is TGTGCCAGCAGTGAGCTAGCGGGATATAAAAACATT. Protein sequence: CASSELAGYKNI. The whole CDR3 is CASSELAGYKNIQYF.

On this clone itself: The missing CDR3 end, 3 residues past where the read stops, is filled in from the germline J gene. This chain joins TRBV6-2 or TRBV6-3 and TRBJ1-6; D not resolved. The CDR3 is made up of 16 amino acids. The V gene lost 8 bases and the J gene lost 10 bases, with 24 bases spanning the gap. CDR1 is MNHEY and CDR2 is SVGEGT in the germline V gene. CDR3 DNA (partial): TGTGCCAGCGGGCCAGACTTCTCTATCGGGGTATCACCC. Translated: CASGPDFSIGVSP. From start to end, the CDR3 is CASGPDFSIGVSPLHF.

With regard to this clone: Read coverage stops 3 residues before the CDR3 terminus; the germline J gene supplies the remainder. The chain carries TRBV7-2 and TRBJ1-1; D ambiguous. This CDR3 comprises 15 residues. V dropped 5 bases and J dropped 3 bases, with 16 bases sitting between them. Germline V gives CDR1 SGHTA, CDR2 FQGNSA. The CDR3 region is CASSLQSPRDTEAFF. The covered CDR3 bases are TGTGCCAGCAGCCTCCAATCACCCCGGGACACTGAA.

On this clone: The read ends 3 residues before the CDR3 terminus; that terminus is restored from the germline J gene. The chain is built from TRBV2 and TRBJ2-4; the D gene is possibly TRBD1 (6 bases). The germline V gene has CDR1 SNHLY and CDR2 FYNNEI. The CDR3 is 16 residues long. CDR3: CASEKDAGTQNQPQYF. The sequenced part of the CDR3 DNA is TGTGCCAGCGAAAAGGATGCCGGGACACAAAATCAGCCT.

Worth noting for this clone: Sequencing ends 3 residues short of the CDR3 end; the germline J gene provides the rest. The rearrangement uses TRBV2 and TRBJ1-1; TRBD1 might be the D (5 bases). CDR3 size: 13 residues. Germline V gene sequence: CDR1 SNHLY, CDR2 FYNNEI. V was clipped by 8 bases and J by 1 base, with 11 bases between them. CDR3 sequence: CASGAARNTEAFF. The DNA read from the CDR3 is TGTGCCAGCGGGGCAGCTCGGAACACTGAA.

On this clone itself: The CDR3 is cut off 3 residues early in the read; its end comes from the germline J gene. The chain recombines TRBV19 with TRBJ2-2; D is perhaps TRBD2 (6 bases). The ends were cut back, 7 bases at V and 4 bases at J, with 13 bases in the middle. Germline CDR1 and CDR2: LNHDA and SQIVND (reference sequence). CDR3 length equals 14 residues. CDR3 loop: CASNIGGGTGELFF. The CDR3 DNA, read in part, is TGTGCCAGTAATATCGGGGGAGGCACCGGGGAG.

On this clone itself: The sequenced fragment ends 3 residues before the CDR3 boundary, so the rest is inferred from the germline J gene. This sequence joins TRBV7-9 and TRBJ1-1, with 8 bases aligning to TRBD1. Trimming cost V 6 bases and J 6 bases; bases outside gene matches: 9. The germline V gene encodes CDR1 SEHNR and CDR2 FQNEAQ (reference sequence). CDR3 length: 14 residues. The CDR3: CASSPGQGAPEAFF. The sequenced part of the CDR3 DNA is TGTGCCAGCAGTCCGGGGCAGGGGGCCCCTGAA. The whole variable domain, filled in from reference TRBV7-9 and TRBJ1-1, reads DTGVSQNPRHKITKRGQNVTFRCDPISEHNRLYWYRQTLGQGPEFLTYFQNEAQLEKSRLLSDRFSAERPKGSFSTLEIQRTEQGDSAMYLCASSPGQGAPEAFFGQGTRLTVV.

A word on this clone: The read ends 3 residues shy of where the CDR3 ends; the end is completed using the germline J gene. The chain recombines TRBV10-3 with TRBJ2-2; maybe TRBD2 (5 bases). V lost 2 bases, J lost 1 base, and 11 bases lay in between. Per germline, CDR1 ENHRY and CDR2 SYGVKD. This CDR3 is 16 amino acids long. The CDR3 region is CAISEGGGWNTGELFF. CDR3 bases read: TGTGCCATCAGTGAGGGCGGAGGTTGGAACACCGGGGAG.